Included here is one TCR beta chain sequence, with context. Its antigen remains unknown. This CDR3 spans 14 amino acids. Looked up from germline, CDR1 is MRHNA and CDR2 is SNTAGT. The V and J ends lost 3 bases and 7 bases respectively, with 10 bases between them. This entry comes from a study of T cell repertoires in cytomegalovirus infection. TCRdb ran MiXCR on the reads and lists one entry per CDR3 protein. The sample consists of about 920,000 distinct CDR3 sequences, roughly 30% of them appearing once. The clonotype comes from a human donor in good health (CMV status not recorded). Some clones in this sample may be carry-over from other donors' samples. This chain joins TRBV6-4 and TRBJ1-6; no reliable D call. This sample comprised cultured CD8+ T cells from PBMCs, obtained from culture after CMV antigen stimulation. The CDR3 here is CASSEEGLNSPLHF. The CDR3 nucleotides are TGTGCCAGCAGTGAAGAAGGGCTAAATTCACCCCTCCACTTT.